This T cell receptor (beta chain) was documented in a study of regulatory T cells in long-lasting Graves disease. Study findings and constraints: Fewer public clonotypes were shared by new patients (over 950) than by persistent patients (about 3,000). For persistent Graves' patients, TCR diversity was lower than for newly diagnosed ones.

Regarding time point: newly diagnosed GD, antithyroid drugs for less than 3 months. Making the TCR library involved RNA that had been extracted from PBMCs. Diagnosis followed American Thyroid Association guidelines for Graves' disease. In its sample, this clonotype was seen many times. Its antigen is unidentified. To make TCR beta libraries, researchers used iRepertoire HTBI primers and Arm-PCR of CDR3 regions. Each CDR3 protein gets one entry after TCRdb re-called the multiplex PCR reads with MiXCR. The data show 250,000 to 400,000 distinct CDR3 sequences, 18% seen once. The CDR3 extends over 19 amino acids. The junction had 17 bases not matched to a gene; V was cut back by 4 bases and J by 4 bases.

The V call is TRBV12-3 or TRBV12-4, the J call TRBJ2-5; the match to TRBD2 covers 11 bases. The clonotype comes from a female donor with Graves disease. This material consisted of peripheral blood mononuclear cells (PBMCs), taken at new diagnosis, from a patient treated with antithyroid drugs. CDR3 protein: CASSSSPGLAATRPETQYF. The DNA for the CDR3 is TGTGCCAGCAGTTCGAGCCCGGGACTAGCGGCTACCCGGCCAGAGACCCAGTACTTC.